This T cell receptor (beta chain) emerged from a study of blood T cell repertoires in COVID-19. In the study overall: Acute and convalescent COVID-19 samples came from the United States, Italy and Spain. In each case, the material was cDNA or gDNA derived from T cells, B-cell-depleted T cells, or PBMCs.

TCRdb's copy holds only in-frame clones and misses some; the assay was immunoSEQ multiplex PCR. The table records 120,000 or so clones, approximately 82% of them present only once. Deletions cut 3 bases from V and 2 bases from J, with 5 bases between. The CDR3 runs 13 residues. Germline loops: CDR1 LGHDT, CDR2 YNNKEL (reference sequence). Input material: peripheral blood. The chain combines TRBV3-1 (or the pseudogene TRBV3-2) with TRBJ1-3; D is unresolved. The clonotype comes from a woman in her forties or fifties with acute or convalescent COVID-19. CDR3 sequence: CASSQGTGNTIYF. As DNA, the CDR3 is TGTGCCAGCAGCCAGGGCACTGGAAACACCATATATTTT.